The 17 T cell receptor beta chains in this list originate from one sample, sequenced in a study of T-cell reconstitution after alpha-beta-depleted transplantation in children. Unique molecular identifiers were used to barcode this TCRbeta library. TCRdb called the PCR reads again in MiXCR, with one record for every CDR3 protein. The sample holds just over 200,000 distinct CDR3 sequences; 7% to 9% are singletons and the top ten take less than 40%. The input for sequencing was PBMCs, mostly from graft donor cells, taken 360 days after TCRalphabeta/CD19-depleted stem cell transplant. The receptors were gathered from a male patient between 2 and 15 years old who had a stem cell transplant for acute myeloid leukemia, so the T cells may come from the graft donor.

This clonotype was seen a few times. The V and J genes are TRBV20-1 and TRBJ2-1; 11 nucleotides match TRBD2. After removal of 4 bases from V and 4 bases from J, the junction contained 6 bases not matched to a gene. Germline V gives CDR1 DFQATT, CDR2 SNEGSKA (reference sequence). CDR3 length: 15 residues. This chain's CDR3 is CSATLWTSGYNEQFF. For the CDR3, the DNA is TGCAGTGCTACCCTCTGGACTAGCGGGTACAATGAGCAGTTCTTC.

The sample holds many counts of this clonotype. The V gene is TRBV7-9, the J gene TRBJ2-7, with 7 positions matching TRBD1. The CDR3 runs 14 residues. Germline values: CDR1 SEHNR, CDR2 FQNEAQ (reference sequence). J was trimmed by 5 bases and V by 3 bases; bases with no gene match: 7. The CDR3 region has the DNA TGTGCCAGCAGCTTCGGAAGGGGGCCGAACGAGCAGTACTTC. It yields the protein CASSFGRGPNEQYF.

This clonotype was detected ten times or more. CDR3 nucleotides: TGTGCCAGCACCGTAGGCCTAATACTCTTGGGAACAGATACGCAGTATTTT. This gives the protein CASTVGLILLGTDTQYF. V usage is TRBV12-3 or TRBV12-4 and J usage is TRBJ2-3; D gene ambiguous. The CDR3 has 17 residues. Deletions cut 7 bases from V and 3 bases from J, with 23 bases between.

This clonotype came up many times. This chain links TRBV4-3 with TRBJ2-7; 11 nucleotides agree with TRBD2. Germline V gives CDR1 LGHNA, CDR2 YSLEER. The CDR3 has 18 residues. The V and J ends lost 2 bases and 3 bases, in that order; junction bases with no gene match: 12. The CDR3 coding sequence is TGCGCCAGCAGCCAATTAGTAGCGGGAGGGCCAAATTTCTACGAGCAGTACTTC. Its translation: CASSQLVAGGPNFYEQYF.

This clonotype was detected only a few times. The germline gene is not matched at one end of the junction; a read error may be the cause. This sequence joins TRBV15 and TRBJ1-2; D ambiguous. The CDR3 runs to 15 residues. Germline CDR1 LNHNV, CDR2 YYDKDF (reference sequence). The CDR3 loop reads CATSREGRANYGYTF. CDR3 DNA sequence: TGTGCCACCAGCCGAGAGGGCAGAGCTAACTATGGCTACACCTTC.

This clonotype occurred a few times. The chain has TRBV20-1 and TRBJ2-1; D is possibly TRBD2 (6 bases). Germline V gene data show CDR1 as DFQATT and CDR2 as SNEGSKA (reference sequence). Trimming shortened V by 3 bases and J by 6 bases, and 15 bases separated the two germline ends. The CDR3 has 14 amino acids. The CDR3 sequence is CSASGGAVVNEQFF. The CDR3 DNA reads TGCAGTGCTAGTGGCGGGGCGGTCGTCAATGAGCAGTTCTTC.

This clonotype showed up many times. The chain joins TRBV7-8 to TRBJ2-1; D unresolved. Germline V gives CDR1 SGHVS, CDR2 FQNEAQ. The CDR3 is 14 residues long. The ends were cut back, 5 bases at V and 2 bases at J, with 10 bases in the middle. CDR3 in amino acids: CASSGYGPYNEQFF. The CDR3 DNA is TGTGCCAGCAGCGGGTATGGTCCCTACAATGAGCAGTTCTTC.

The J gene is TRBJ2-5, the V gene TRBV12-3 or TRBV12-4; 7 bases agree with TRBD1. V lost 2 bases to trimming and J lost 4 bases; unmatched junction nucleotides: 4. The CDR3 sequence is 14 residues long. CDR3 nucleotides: TGTGCCAGCAGTTTATCCGAGGGGGCAGAGACCCAGTACTTC. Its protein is CASSLSEGAETQYF.

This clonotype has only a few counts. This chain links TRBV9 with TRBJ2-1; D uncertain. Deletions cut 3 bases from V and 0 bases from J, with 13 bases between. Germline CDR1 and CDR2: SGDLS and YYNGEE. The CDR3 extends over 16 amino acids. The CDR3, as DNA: TGTGCCAGCAGCGGTCCCCGTGGCCCCTCCTACAATGAGCAGTTCTTC. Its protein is CASSGPRGPSYNEQFF.

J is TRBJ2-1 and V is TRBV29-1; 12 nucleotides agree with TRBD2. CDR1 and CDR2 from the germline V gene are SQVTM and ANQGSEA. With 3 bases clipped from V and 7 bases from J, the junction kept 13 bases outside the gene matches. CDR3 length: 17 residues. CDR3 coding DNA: TGCAGCGTTGACGGCCCTAGACTAGCGGGAGTGGGTAATGAGCAGTTCTTC. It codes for CSVDGPRLAGVGNEQFF.

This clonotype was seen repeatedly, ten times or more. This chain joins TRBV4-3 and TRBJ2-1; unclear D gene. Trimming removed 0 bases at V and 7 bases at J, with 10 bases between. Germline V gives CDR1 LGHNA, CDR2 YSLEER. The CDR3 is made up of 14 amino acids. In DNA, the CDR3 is TGCGCCAGCAGCCAAGAAACGCGAGTGAATGAGCAGTTCTTC. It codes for CASSQETRVNEQFF.

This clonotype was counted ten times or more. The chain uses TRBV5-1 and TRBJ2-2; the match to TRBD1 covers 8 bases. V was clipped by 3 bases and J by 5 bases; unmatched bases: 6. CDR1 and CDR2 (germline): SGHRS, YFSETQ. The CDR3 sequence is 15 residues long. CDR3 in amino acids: CASSSRQGYTGELFF. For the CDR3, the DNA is TGCGCCAGCAGCTCTAGACAGGGGTATACCGGGGAGCTGTTTTTT. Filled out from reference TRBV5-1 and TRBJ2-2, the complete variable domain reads KAGVTQTPRYLIKTRGQQVTLSCSPISGHRSVSWYQQTPGQGLQFLFEYFSETQRNKGNFPGRFSGRQFSNSRSEMNVSTLELGDSALYLCASSSRQGYTGELFFGEGSRLTVL.

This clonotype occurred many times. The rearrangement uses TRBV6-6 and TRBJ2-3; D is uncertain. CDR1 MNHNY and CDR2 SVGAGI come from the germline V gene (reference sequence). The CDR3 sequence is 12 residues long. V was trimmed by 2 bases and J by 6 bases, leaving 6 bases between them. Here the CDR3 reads CASSYRPDTQYF. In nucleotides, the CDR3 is TGTGCCAGCAGTTACCGACCGGATACGCAGTATTTT.

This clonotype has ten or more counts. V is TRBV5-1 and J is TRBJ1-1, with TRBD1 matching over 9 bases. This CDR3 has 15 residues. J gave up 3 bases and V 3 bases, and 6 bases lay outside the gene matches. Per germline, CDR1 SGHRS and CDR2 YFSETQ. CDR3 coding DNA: TGCGCCAGCAGCTGGTCGACAGGGGGGGACACTGAAGCTTTCTTT. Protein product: CASSWSTGGDTEAFF. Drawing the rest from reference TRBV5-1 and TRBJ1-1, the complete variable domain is KAGVTQTPRYLIKTRGQQVTLSCSPISGHRSVSWYQQTPGQGLQFLFEYFSETQRNKGNFPGRFSGRQFSNSRSEMNVSTLELGDSALYLCASSWSTGGDTEAFFGQGTRLTVV.

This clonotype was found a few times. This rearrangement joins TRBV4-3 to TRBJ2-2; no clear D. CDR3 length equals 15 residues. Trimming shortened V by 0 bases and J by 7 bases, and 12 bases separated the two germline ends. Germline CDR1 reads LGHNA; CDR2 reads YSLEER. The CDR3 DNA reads TGCGCCAGCAGCCAAGATGAAGTTGCGTACGGGGAGCTGTTTTTT. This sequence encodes CASSQDEVAYGELFF.

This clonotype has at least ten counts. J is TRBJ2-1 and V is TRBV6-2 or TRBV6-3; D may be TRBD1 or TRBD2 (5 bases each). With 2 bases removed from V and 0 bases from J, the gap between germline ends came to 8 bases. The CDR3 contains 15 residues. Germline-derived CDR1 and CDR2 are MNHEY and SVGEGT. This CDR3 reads CASSYRGPSYNEQFF. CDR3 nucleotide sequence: TGTGCCAGCAGTTACAGGGGACCCTCCTACAATGAGCAGTTCTTC.

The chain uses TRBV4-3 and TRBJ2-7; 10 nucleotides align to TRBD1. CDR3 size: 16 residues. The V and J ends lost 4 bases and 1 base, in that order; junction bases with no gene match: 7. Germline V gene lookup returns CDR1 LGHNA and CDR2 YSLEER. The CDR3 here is CASSPDPGQGSYEQYF. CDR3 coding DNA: TGCGCCAGCAGCCCGGACCCGGGACAGGGGTCCTACGAGCAGTACTTC.